Listed below are T cell receptor beta chains from one sample, sequenced in a study of blood T cells in healthy people across ages. TCRdb reprocessed the 5' RACE reads via MiXCR and lists one record per CDR3 protein. The table records about 1.5 million distinct CDR3 sequences, roughly two fifths of them present only once. The sequencing sample was made of blood. Receptors were obtained from a woman in her late teens or twenties in good health. The CDR3 runs from the conserved cysteine through the conserved F or W. Fields, in order: J gene, D gene, clone size, V gene, CDR3 protein, CDR3 DNA. A D gene is named only where the DNA matches it firmly. Rows give clone size only sometimes, using once, few, many, or a class for an expanded clone.

J: TRBJ1-1; D: .; size: few; V: TRBV12-3/TRBV12-4; CDR3: CASSLFPDTEAFF; DNA: TGTGCCAGCAGTTTGTTCCCGGACACTGAAGCTTTCTTT
J: TRBJ2-5; D: .; size: .; V: TRBV12-3/TRBV12-4; CDR3: CASSPGTGMRRVGTQYF; DNA: TGTGCCAGCAGTCCCGGGACGGGGATGCGTCGGGTTGGGACCCAGTACTTC
J: TRBJ1-4; D: .; size: .; V: TRBV29-1; CDR3: CSVTGPYNEKLFF; DNA: TGCAGCGTGACCGGGCCTTATAATGAAAAACTGTTTTTT
J: TRBJ1-2; D: .; size: .; V: TRBV29-1; CDR3: CSVGPGRYYGYTF; DNA: TGCAGCGTTGGCCCCGGACGGTACTATGGCTACACCTTC
J: TRBJ1-5; D: TRBD1; size: .; V: TRBV3-1; CDR3: CAGSQAGGTQPQHF; DNA: TGTGCCGGCAGCCAGGCAGGGGGCACTCAGCCCCAGCATTTT
J: TRBJ2-3; D: .; size: once; V: TRBV28; CDR3: CASTGQPYTDTQYF; DNA: TGTGCCAGCACGGGGCAGCCCTACACAGATACGCAGTATTTT
J: TRBJ1-1; D: TRBD1; size: .; V: TRBV7-6; CDR3: CASSNLGQGARGMTEAFF; DNA: TGTGCCAGCAGCAACCTCGGGCAGGGGGCGCGAGGTATGACTGAAGCTTTCTTT
J: TRBJ1-5; D: .; size: .; V: TRBV7-9; CDR3: CASSLFFGDSNQPQHF; DNA: TGTGCCAGCAGCTTATTTTTCGGAGATAGCAATCAGCCCCAGCATTTT
J: TRBJ1-1; D: .; size: .; V: TRBV20-1; CDR3: CSAVDRDDTEAFF; DNA: TGCAGTGCTGTTGACCGGGACGACACTGAAGCTTTCTTT
J: TRBJ2-4; D: TRBD2; size: few; V: TRBV20-1; CDR3: CSARTLAGLAKNIQYF; DNA: TGCAGTGCTAGAACCCTAGCGGGCCTAGCCAAAAACATTCAGTACTTC
J: TRBJ2-7; D: TRBD1; size: .; V: TRBV7-6; CDR3: CASSLRPRDSSYNEQYF; DNA: TGTGCCAGCAGCTTAAGGCCCCGGGACAGCTCCTACAATGAGCAGTACTTC
J: TRBJ2-5; D: TRBD1; size: .; V: TRBV28; CDR3: CASSLWSLQGTETQYF; DNA: TGTGCCAGCAGTTTATGGTCATTACAGGGGACGGAGACCCAGTACTTC
J: TRBJ2-3; D: .; size: once; V: TRBV3-1; CDR3: CASSLTPTITTTQYF; DNA: TGTGCCAGCAGCCTAACTCCGACTATCACTACTACGCAGTATTTT
J: TRBJ2-5; D: .; size: few; V: TRBV4-2; CDR3: CASSQDSGKETQYF; DNA: TGTGCCAGCAGCCAAGATTCAGGGAAAGAGACCCAGTACTTC
J: TRBJ1-3; D: .; size: .; V: TRBV29-1; CDR3: CSVIAGVGGNTIYF; DNA: TGCAGCGTAATCGCAGGGGTGGGTGGAAACACCATATATTTT
J: TRBJ2-7; D: TRBD1; size: .; V: TRBV20-1; CDR3: CSAEDRGGDEQYF; DNA: TGCAGTGCCGAGGACAGGGGAGGGGACGAGCAGTACTTC
J: TRBJ2-1; D: TRBD2; size: .; V: TRBV29-1; CDR3: CSVVGTSGVLGEQFF; DNA: TGCAGCGTTGTTGGGACTAGCGGGGTGCTTGGTGAGCAGTTCTTC
J: TRBJ2-1; D: .; size: many; V: TRBV2; CDR3: CASSGGGLVRFF; DNA: TGTGCCAGCAGTGGAGGGGGTTTAGTAAGGTTCTTC
J: TRBJ2-1; D: .; size: many; V: TRBV7-3; CDR3: CASSLSRNKEQFF; DNA: TGTGCCAGCAGCTTATCCCGAAACAAAGAGCAGTTCTTC
J: TRBJ2-3; D: .; size: .; V: TRBV6-6; CDR3: CASSWGQQGTDTQYF; DNA: TGTGCCAGCAGCTGGGGTCAACAAGGCACAGATACGCAGTATTTT
J: TRBJ1-2; D: .; size: .; V: TRBV29-1; CDR3: CSVEWVIADGYTF; DNA: TGCAGCGTTGAGTGGGTCATCGCTGATGGCTACACCTTC